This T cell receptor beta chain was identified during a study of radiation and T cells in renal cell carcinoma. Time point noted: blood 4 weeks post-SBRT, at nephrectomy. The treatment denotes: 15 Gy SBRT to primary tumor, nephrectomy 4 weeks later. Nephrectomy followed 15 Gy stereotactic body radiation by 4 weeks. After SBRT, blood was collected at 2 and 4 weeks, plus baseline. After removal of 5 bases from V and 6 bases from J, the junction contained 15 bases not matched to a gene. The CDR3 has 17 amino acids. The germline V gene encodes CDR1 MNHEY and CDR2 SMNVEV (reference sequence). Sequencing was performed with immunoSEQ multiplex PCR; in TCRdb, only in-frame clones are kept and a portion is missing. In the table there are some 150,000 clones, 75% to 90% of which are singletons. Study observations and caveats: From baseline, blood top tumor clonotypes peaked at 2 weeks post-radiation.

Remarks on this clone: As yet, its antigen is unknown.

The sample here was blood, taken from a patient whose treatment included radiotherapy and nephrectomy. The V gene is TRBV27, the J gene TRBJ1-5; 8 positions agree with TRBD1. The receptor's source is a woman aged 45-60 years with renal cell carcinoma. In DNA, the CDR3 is TGTGCCAGCAGTCCCAATCGCGGGCAGGGGGCTGGTCAGCCCCAGCATTTT. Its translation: CASSPNRGQGAGQPQHF.